These 27 T cell receptor beta chains came from one sample sequenced in a study of T-cell reconstitution after alpha-beta-depleted transplantation in children. The library targeted TCRbeta and was prepared with unique molecular identifiers. TCRdb re-derived calls from the PCR reads in MiXCR, one entry per CDR3 protein. The sample has over 300,000 distinct CDR3 sequences; about 9.4% are singletons. The material sequenced was PBMCs from the stem cell graft donor, taken from the stem cell graft. The origin of the receptors is a human donor who donated a stem cell graft to a child with acute lymphoblastic leukemia.

This clonotype was seen at least ten times. This chain connects TRBV12-3 or TRBV12-4 to TRBJ1-1; TRBD1 agrees at 9 bases. With V trimmed by 7 bases and J by 5 bases, 8 bases remained unmatched. The CDR3 loop spans 14 amino acids. The CDR3 reads CASTLRGTGTEAFF. The DNA for the CDR3 is TGTGCCAGCACCCTACGGGGGACAGGGACTGAAGCTTTCTTT.

This clonotype showed up just a few times. The V call is TRBV27, the J call TRBJ2-3; D unresolved. The CDR3 loop spans 13 amino acids. The germline CDR1 and CDR2 sequences are MNHEY and SMNVEV (reference sequence). V lost 4 bases, J lost 1 base, and 6 bases lay in between. The CDR3 protein is CASSSARTDTQYF. The CDR3 DNA sequence: TGTGCCAGCAGTTCTGCCCGCACAGATACGCAGTATTTT.

This clonotype has a handful of counts. The chain employs TRBV28 and TRBJ2-7; perhaps TRBD2 as D (6 bases). CDR1 and CDR2 (germline): MDHEN, SYDVKM. This CDR3 is built from 15 residues. Deletions cut 5 bases from V and 2 bases from J, with 16 bases between. The CDR3 sequence is CASSEPGGSPYEQYF. The CDR3 region has the DNA TGTGCCAGCAGTGAGCCCGGGGGTTCCCCCTACGAGCAGTACTTC.

This clonotype was seen only a few times. The rearrangement links TRBV9 to TRBJ2-5; D may be TRBD1 (5 bases). Germline values: CDR1 SGDLS, CDR2 YYNGEE. This CDR3 has 16 amino acids. Trimming removed 0 bases from V and 4 bases from J, with 16 bases in between. The CDR3 sequence: CASSVEAAGPAETQYF. The CDR3 DNA sequence: TGTGCCAGCAGCGTAGAGGCGGCAGGGCCGGCAGAGACCCAGTACTTC.

This clonotype was counted at least ten times. V usage is TRBV6-5 and J usage is TRBJ2-5; D unclear. This CDR3 contains 13 residues. V lost 2 bases and J 5 bases, leaving 9 bases between the germline ends. CDR1 is MNHEY and CDR2 is SVGAGI in the germline V gene. The CDR3 nucleotides read TGTGCCAGCAGTTACGATCTTGGGGAGACCCAGTACTTC. Translating gives CASSYDLGETQYF.

This clonotype has a handful of counts. The gene calls are TRBV7-2 and TRBJ2-3; 9 bases agree with TRBD2. This CDR3 region has 16 residues. Germline CDR1 SGHTA, CDR2 FQGNSA. The junction had 7 bases not matched to a gene; V was cut back by 1 base and J by 5 bases. CDR3 nucleotide sequence: TGTGCCAGCAGCTTAGAGAGCGGGAGGCCACGAGATACGCAGTATTTT. Protein sequence: CASSLESGRPRDTQYF.

This clonotype has a count of ten or more. The chain combines TRBV5-6 with TRBJ2-4; 8 nucleotides line up with TRBD2. Germline assignment: CDR1 SGHDT and CDR2 YYEEEE. This CDR3 has 14 amino acids. V shed 4 bases, J shed 8 bases, and the junction held 8 bases outside the gene matches. CDR3: CASSPDGTRHIQYF. Here the CDR3 DNA reads TGTGCCAGCAGCCCCGACGGGACTAGACACATTCAGTACTTC.

The chain is built from TRBV3-1 and TRBJ1-6; the D is unclear. CDR1 is LGHDT and CDR2 is YNNKEL in the germline V gene (reference sequence). The CDR3 loop spans 16 amino acids. The ends were cut back, 4 bases at V and 7 bases at J, with 17 bases in the middle. CDR3 protein: CASSRFPVLSNSPLHF. The CDR3 nucleotides are TGTGCCAGCAGCCGCTTCCCAGTTTTGAGCAATTCACCCCTCCACTTT.

This clonotype was counted only a few times. A read error may explain this, as a much larger clone is one base away. The chain joins TRBV5-1 to TRBJ1-1, with a tentative D call TRBD1 (6 bases). The CDR3 has 14 residues. The V gene's germline CDR1 is SGHRS and CDR2 YFSETQ. The V end lost 0 bases, the J end lost 0 bases, and 6 bases lay between the germline ends. Written as DNA, the CDR3 is TGCGCCAGCAGCTTGGGACAGGTGAACACTGAAGCTTTCTTT. Translation: CASSLGQVNTEAFF. Complete variable domain (other parts from reference TRBV5-1 and TRBJ1-1): KAGVTQTPRYLIKTRGQQVTLSCSPISGHRSVSWYQQTPGQGLQFLFEYFSETQRNKGNFPGRFSGRQFSNSRSEMNVSTLELGDSALYLCASSLGQVNTEAFFGQGTRLTVV.

As to this clonotype: Compared with germline, one end of the junction differs, possibly owing to a read error. This sequence joins TRBV3-1 and TRBJ2-1; D may be TRBD1 (6 bases). The CDR3 covers 17 residues. From germline, CDR1 is LGHDT and CDR2 YNNKEL (reference sequence). In DNA, the CDR3 is TGTGCCAGCAGCCCCCCACTAACGGTTTTCAGGGACAAAGAGCAGTTCTTC. Amino acid sequence: CASSPPLTVFRDKEQFF.

V and J are TRBV20-1 and TRBJ2-7; TRBD2 agrees at 7 bases. CDR1 is DFQATT and CDR2 is SNEGSKA in the germline V gene (reference sequence). The CDR3 covers 14 residues. Trimming removed 3 bases from V and 6 bases from J; junction bases left unmatched: 11. The CDR3 bases are TGCAGTGCTAGTGGGGCCGAACTAGCGAGCGAGCAGTACTTC. It encodes CSASGAELASEQYF.

This clonotype has more than one count but fewer than ten. The gene calls are TRBV4-1 and TRBJ2-1; D is ambiguous. CDR1 is MGHRA and CDR2 is YSYEKL in the germline V gene. Trimming removed 2 bases from V and 5 bases from J, with 7 bases in between. This CDR3 is 13 amino acids long. The CDR3 spells CASSQFENNEQFF. DNA of the CDR3: TGCGCCAGCAGCCAATTCGAGAACAATGAGCAGTTCTTC.

The V gene is TRBV20-1, the J gene TRBJ2-3; 7 bases line up with TRBD2. The CDR3 is 15 amino acids. Germline V lookup: CDR1 DFQATT, CDR2 SNEGSKA (reference sequence). V shed 0 bases and J 4 bases; nucleotides not matched to a gene: 7. The CDR3 DNA reads as TGCAGTGCTAGAGATTGGGGGAGGGCCGCAGATACGCAGTATTTT. Translating it yields CSARDWGRAADTQYF.

The sample holds a few counts of this clonotype. V is TRBV3-1 and J is TRBJ1-2; a weak D match, TRBD1 (5 bases). CDR1 and CDR2 (germline): LGHDT, YNNKEL (reference sequence). The CDR3 totals 15 residues. V dropped 6 bases and J dropped 4 bases, with 18 bases sitting between them. CDR3 DNA sequence: TGTGCCAGCAGTCCCCGGGACCGTCAGGGCTATGGCTACACCTTC. Translating it yields CASSPRDRQGYGYTF. The variable domain in full, completed from reference TRBV3-1 and TRBJ1-2, reads DTAVSQTPKYLVTQMGNDKSIKCEQNLGHDTMYWYKQDSKKFLKIMFSYNNKELIINETVPNRFSPKSPDKAHLNLHINSLELGDSAVYFCASSPRDRQGYGYTFGSGTRLTVV.

The genes are TRBV7-6 and TRBJ2-7, with D unresolved. The CDR3 runs 15 residues. Germline V gene data show CDR1 as SGHVS and CDR2 as FNYEAQ. The V end was cut by 5 bases, the J end by 2 bases, with 16 bases between. In DNA form, the CDR3 reads TGTGCCAGCAGCCCAGGACGGTTACGGCCCTACGAGCAGTACTTC. It encodes CASSPGRLRPYEQYF.

The V call is TRBV2, the J call TRBJ2-3, with 10 nucleotides matching TRBD2. V was pared by 6 bases and J by 3 bases, with 3 bases of the junction left unmatched. Germline V gene lookup returns CDR1 SNHLY and CDR2 FYNNEI. This CDR3 region has 14 residues. The CDR3 bases are TGTGCCAGCAGAGCGGGAGGGGTTACAGATACGCAGTATTTT. Amino acids: CASRAGGVTDTQYF.

The gene calls are TRBV20-1 and TRBJ1-3; no firm D call. The V and J ends lost 2 bases and 0 bases respectively, with 8 bases between them. Germline V gene lookup returns CDR1 DFQATT and CDR2 SNEGSKA (reference sequence). This CDR3 comprises 14 residues. The CDR3 DNA is TGCAGTGCTAGAATGGACGACTCTGGAAACACCATATATTTT. Translating it yields CSARMDDSGNTIYF.

In its sample, this clonotype was seen many times. J is TRBJ2-7 and V is TRBV20-1; TRBD2 matches 7 bases. This CDR3 region has 14 residues. Germline CDR1 reads DFQATT; CDR2 reads SNEGSKA (reference sequence). The CDR3 is CSAREDARGLEQYF. The CDR3 DNA reads TGCAGCGCCCGGGAGGACGCCCGAGGCCTCGAGCAGTACTTC.

This chain joins TRBV5-1 and TRBJ2-1; 10 bases are shared with TRBD2. The CDR3 is 17 residues long. Germline V CDR1 and CDR2: SGHRS, YFSETQ. After removal of 4 bases from V and 9 bases from J, the junction contained 16 bases not matched to a gene. The CDR3 DNA sequence: TGCGCCAGCAGCCGGGGGGAGCGGGAGGGCCGAGCCGCTGAGCAGTTCTTC. Translating gives CASSRGEREGRAAEQFF.

The chain couples TRBV28 to TRBJ2-7; TRBD1 is a possible D gene (6 bases). The CDR3 loop spans 14 amino acids. Germline CDR1 MDHEN, CDR2 SYDVKM. V lost 6 bases, J lost 3 bases, and 15 bases lay in between. The CDR3 is CASRDPDSHYEQYF. CDR3 nucleotide sequence: TGTGCCAGCAGAGACCCGGACAGCCACTACGAGCAGTACTTC.

This chain connects TRBV5-1 to TRBJ2-3; 16 bases agree with TRBD2. From germline, CDR1 is SGHRS and CDR2 YFSETQ. The junction had 5 bases not matched to a gene; V was cut back by 4 bases and J by 6 bases. The CDR3 is 16 amino acids. The CDR3 is CASSKGLAGGPDTQYF. CDR3 nucleotide sequence: TGCGCCAGCAGCAAGGGACTAGCGGGAGGGCCCGATACGCAGTATTTT.

In its sample, this clonotype was seen many times. The chain joins TRBV6-4 to TRBJ2-3, with 8 bases that match TRBD2. This CDR3 is built from 12 residues. The trim removed 4 bases at V and 8 bases at J, leaving 2 bases unmatched. From germline, CDR1 is MRHNA and CDR2 SNTAGT. CDR3 amino acids: CASSVAGGTQYF. CDR3 bases: TGTGCCAGCAGTGTCGCGGGGGGTACGCAGTATTTT.

In this sample, this clonotype turned up many times. The gene calls are TRBV27 and TRBJ2-2; D might be TRBD1 (6 bases). V lost 3 bases, J lost 4 bases, and 12 bases lay in between. The CDR3 sequence is 15 residues long. CDR1 MNHEY and CDR2 SMNVEV come from the germline V gene (reference sequence). The CDR3 nucleotides read TGTGCCAGCAGTTTGAACGCAGGGGTCACCGGGGAGCTGTTTTTT. Protein product: CASSLNAGVTGELFF.

This chain links TRBV5-1 with TRBJ2-3, with a weak D call TRBD1 (6 bases). The CDR3 is made up of 16 amino acids. Looked up from germline, CDR1 is SGHRS and CDR2 is YFSETQ. V lost 0 bases to trimming and J lost 1 base, with 12 bases between them. CDR3 residues: CASSLAGTQRTDTQYF. The CDR3 region has the DNA TGCGCCAGCAGCTTGGCCGGGACACAGCGCACAGATACGCAGTATTTT.

This chain uses TRBV9 with TRBJ2-1; D unresolved. The CDR3 has 13 residues. Trimming took 3 bases from V and 9 from J, leaving 13 bases between them. Germline lookup yields CDR1 SGDLS and CDR2 YYNGEE. Here the CDR3 DNA reads TGTGCCAGCAGCGAAGCTGGGGATTTTGAGCAGTTCTTC. Translating gives CASSEAGDFEQFF.

The chain recombines TRBV7-2 with TRBJ2-7; 14 bases are shared with TRBD2. Trimming took 4 bases from V and 10 from J; bases not matched to a gene: 9. This CDR3 contains 15 residues. Germline CDR1 reads SGHTA; CDR2 reads FQGNSA. In nucleotides, the CDR3 is TGTGCCAGCAGCTCCCCGGGACTAGCGGGAGTAGGACAGTACTTC. Translating it yields CASSSPGLAGVGQYF.

This clonotype has a count of ten or more. This chain joins TRBV4-1 and TRBJ2-3, with TRBD1 as a possible D gene (6 bases). Trimming removed 4 bases from V and 2 bases from J, with 16 bases in between. The CDR3 is 16 residues long. CDR1 and CDR2 from the germline V gene are MGHRA and YSYEKL. This chain's CDR3 is CASSRPGTPLTDTQYF. In nucleotides, the CDR3 is TGCGCCAGCAGCCGTCCCGGGACACCCCTCACAGATACGCAGTATTTT.